The 27 T cell receptor beta chains given below trace back to one sample, sequenced in a study of blood T cell repertoires in COVID-19. Data came from immunoSEQ multiplex PCR; TCRdb stores just in-frame clones and leaves some out. The table records 90,000 to 120,000 clones, 70% to 85% of them present only once. The sequencing sample was made of peripheral blood. All receptors derive from a middle-aged woman with acute or convalescent COVID-19.

V gene TRBV27 combines with J gene TRBJ1-1; the match to TRBD1 covers 8 bases. With 6 bases clipped from V and 1 base from J, the junction kept 7 bases outside the gene matches. The germline CDR1 and CDR2 sequences are MNHEY and SMNVEV (reference sequence). The CDR3 has 15 residues. The chain's CDR3 is CASRITGQANTEAFF. CDR3 in DNA: TGTGCCAGCAGGATAACGGGACAGGCGAACACTGAAGCTTTCTTT.

The chain couples TRBV27 to TRBJ1-1; 7 bases line up with TRBD1. The CDR3 is 15 residues long. From germline, CDR1 is MNHEY and CDR2 SMNVEV (reference sequence). V lost 0 bases and J lost 10; bases outside the gene matches: 11. The CDR3 nucleotides are TGTGCCAGCAGTTTATCGCAGCAGGGGAACAGGGGAGCTTTCTTT. Protein product: CASSLSQQGNRGAFF.

This clone was recorded once. This chain joins TRBV3-1 (or the pseudogene TRBV3-2) and TRBJ1-1; D not resolved. This CDR3 region has 12 residues. V lost 5 bases and J 5 bases, leaving 9 bases between the germline ends. Germline loops: CDR1 LGHDT, CDR2 YNNKEL (reference sequence). The CDR3 nucleotides are TGTGCCAGCAGCTTGCCCAGTACTGAAGCTTTCTTT. Encoded protein: CASSLPSTEAFF.

The chain couples TRBV28 to TRBJ2-7, with 7 bases aligning to TRBD2. Germline CDR1 reads MDHEN; CDR2 reads SYDVKM. The CDR3 contains 13 residues. Losses at the gene ends were 6 bases for V and 3 bases for J; bases not matched to a gene: 5. CDR3 protein: CASSHSGFYEQYF. For the CDR3, the DNA is TGTGCCAGCAGCCATAGCGGGTTCTACGAGCAGTACTTC.

The rearrangement links TRBV6-1 to TRBJ1-6, with a tentative D call TRBD1 (6 bases). Trimming pared 2 bases from V and 11 bases from J, leaving 10 bases between. Germline lookup yields CDR1 MNHNS and CDR2 SASEGT. The CDR3 has 13 residues. CDR3 amino acids: CASSESQGTPLHF. CDR3 in DNA: TGTGCCAGCAGTGAAAGTCAGGGGACACCCCTCCACTTT.

The genes are TRBV28 and TRBJ2-5; D might be TRBD1 (5 bases). Germline assignment: CDR1 MDHEN and CDR2 SYDVKM. The V and J ends lost 3 bases and 2 bases respectively, with 13 bases between them. CDR3 length equals 15 residues. In DNA, the CDR3 is TGTGCCAGCAGTTTGGCCAGGGTTACACAAGAGACCCAGTACTTC. Translation: CASSLARVTQETQYF.

V usage is TRBV27 and J usage is TRBJ1-1, with D maybe TRBD1 (6 bases). Germline CDR1 MNHEY, CDR2 SMNVEV (reference sequence). The CDR3 spans 13 residues. Trimming cost V 3 bases and J 8 bases, with 13 bases left between them. The CDR3 is CASSLKVRGEAFF. Here the CDR3 DNA reads TGTGCCAGCAGTTTGAAGGTTAGGGGGGAAGCTTTCTTT.

This sequence joins TRBV5-1 and TRBJ1-1; perhaps TRBD1 as D (6 bases). This CDR3 region has 15 residues. V was shortened by 2 bases and J by 3 bases, with 14 bases between the two germline ends. The germline V gene has CDR1 SGHRS and CDR2 YFSETQ. The CDR3 nucleotides read TGCGCCAGCAGCTTAAACACCGAGGGGGACACTGAAGCTTTCTTT. This sequence encodes CASSLNTEGDTEAFF.

This clone came up once. This chain's CDR3 is CASGPGQLNSPLHF. The DNA for the CDR3 is TGTGCCAGCGGCCCGGGACAGCTAAATTCACCCCTCCACTTT. This rearrangement joins TRBV28 to TRBJ1-6; 7 nucleotides match TRBD1. V gave up 8 bases and J gave up 7 bases; unmatched junction bases: 8. Germline V gives CDR1 MDHEN, CDR2 SYDVKM. This CDR3 has 14 amino acids. Based on the CDR3 plus reference TRBV28 and TRBJ1-6, the full variable domain is DVKVTQSSRYLVKRTGEKVFLECVQDMDHENMFWYRQDPGLGLRLIYFSYDVKMKEKGDIPEGYSVSREKKERFSLILESASTNQTSMYLCASGPGQLNSPLHFGNGTRLTVT.

The V gene is TRBV2, the J gene TRBJ2-7, with D possibly matching TRBD1 (6 bases). CDR1 is SNHLY and CDR2 is FYNNEI in the germline V gene. V shed 3 bases and J shed 7 bases, with 16 bases lying between them. The CDR3 loop spans 14 amino acids. CDR3 region: CASSDIQGSGEQYF. The CDR3 bases are TGTGCCAGCAGTGATATACAGGGATCAGGAGAGCAGTACTTC.

The V and J genes are TRBV27 and TRBJ1-2, with a possible D match to TRBD1 (5 bases). This CDR3 has 13 residues. The V gene lost 5 bases and the J gene lost 8 bases, with 15 bases spanning the gap. Germline lookup yields CDR1 MNHEY and CDR2 SMNVEV (reference sequence). The CDR3 region is CASSPGLGWGYTF. DNA of the CDR3: TGTGCCAGCAGTCCGGGACTGGGGTGGGGCTACACCTTC.

Many counts were recorded for this clone. The chain uses TRBV2 and TRBJ1-2; 8 bases are a match to TRBD1. The germline gives CDR1 SNHLY, CDR2 FYNNEI. V trimming: 9 bases; J trimming: 8 bases; junction bases outside the gene matches: 20. This CDR3 is built from 16 residues. CDR3 residues: CASLQDWLTGGIGYTF. CDR3 DNA sequence: TGTGCCAGTCTTCAGGATTGGTTAACAGGGGGAATCGGCTACACCTTC.

This clone was counted between two and nine times. The rearrangement joins TRBV6-5 to TRBJ2-7; a weak D match, TRBD1 (5 bases). Germline CDR1 reads MNHEY; CDR2 reads SVGAGI. The germline V and J ends were trimmed by 4 bases and 0 bases, with 16 bases remaining between them. The CDR3 extends over 16 amino acids. For the CDR3, the DNA is TGTGCCAGCAGTTCGGAACAGGCGCAGAGCTCCTACGAGCAGTACTTC. This gives the protein CASSSEQAQSSYEQYF.

The chain links TRBV10-3 to TRBJ2-5, with TRBD1 matching over 7 bases. From germline, CDR1 is ENHRY and CDR2 SYGVKD. The V and J ends lost 5 bases and 2 bases, in that order; junction bases with no gene match: 8. The CDR3 totals 15 residues. CDR3 protein: CAISRRQGQQETQYF. In DNA form, the CDR3 reads TGTGCCATCAGTCGCCGACAGGGTCAACAAGAGACCCAGTACTTC.

V gene TRBV5-6 combines with J gene TRBJ2-3; TRBD1 matches 7 bases. The length of the CDR3 is 16 residues. Trimming took 4 bases from V and 2 from J; bases not matched to a gene: 10. Germline V lookup: CDR1 SGHDT, CDR2 YYEEEE. In DNA, the CDR3 is TGTGCCAGCAGCACACGACAGGGCGGGTCCACAGATACGCAGTATTTT. It translates to CASSTRQGGSTDTQYF. Full variable domain (outside the CDR3, taken from reference TRBV5-6 and TRBJ2-3): DAGVTQSPTHLIKTRGQQVTLRCSPKSGHDTVSWYQQALGQGPQFIFQYYEEEERQRGNFPDRFSGHQFPNYSSELNVNALLLGDSALYLCASSTRQGGSTDTQYFGPGTRLTVL.

The chain combines TRBV19 with TRBJ2-6, with a possible D match to TRBD2 (5 bases). Germline V gene lookup returns CDR1 LNHDA and CDR2 SQIVND (reference sequence). V was clipped by 6 bases and J by 0 bases, with 9 bases between them. This CDR3 spans 15 amino acids. The CDR3 sequence is CASRMGVSGANVLTF. CDR3 coding DNA: TGTGCCAGTAGAATGGGAGTCTCTGGGGCCAACGTCCTGACTTTC. Combining the CDR3 with reference TRBV19 and TRBJ2-6 gives the whole variable domain DGGITQSPKYLFRKEGQNVTLSCEQNLNHDAMYWYRQDPGQGLRLIYYSQIVNDFQKGDIAEGYSVSREKKESFPLTVTSAQKNPTAFYLCASRMGVSGANVLTFGAGSRLTVL.

CDR3 sequence (DNA): TGTGCCAGCAGTCGAGGGAACGAAAAACTGTTTTTT. It translates to CASSRGNEKLFF. The chain joins TRBV12-3 or TRBV12-4 to TRBJ1-4, with unresolved D. The CDR3 has 12 residues. V lost 5 bases to trimming and J lost 8 bases, with 9 bases between them.

This clone showed up many times. The chain joins TRBV5-1 to TRBJ2-5; 10 bases map to TRBD2. The CDR3 covers 15 residues. The V and J ends lost 7 bases and 0 bases, in that order; junction bases with no gene match: 6. Germline assignment: CDR1 SGHRS and CDR2 YFSETQ. The CDR3 DNA follows: TGCGCCAGCGCGGAACTAGCGGGGAACCAAGAGACCCAGTACTTC. As protein: CASAELAGNQETQYF. The full variable domain, its missing parts supplied by reference TRBV5-1 and TRBJ2-5, is KAGVTQTPRYLIKTRGQQVTLSCSPISGHRSVSWYQQTPGQGLQFLFEYFSETQRNKGNFPGRFSGRQFSNSRSEMNVSTLELGDSALYLCASAELAGNQETQYFGPGTRLLVL.

This chain links TRBV30 with TRBJ1-5; D not resolved. V gave up 2 bases and J gave up 0 bases, with 5 bases separating them. The CDR3 is 13 amino acids. Germline V gives CDR1 GTSNPN, CDR2 SVGIG (reference sequence). CDR3 coding DNA: TGTGCCTGGAGTACAGATAGCAATCAGCCCCAGCATTTT. Amino acid sequence: CAWSTDSNQPQHF.

The chain has TRBV2 and TRBJ2-1; 7 nucleotides agree with TRBD2. The CDR3 consists of 17 residues. Germline V gives CDR1 SNHLY, CDR2 FYNNEI. The V and J ends lost 5 bases and 0 bases, in that order; junction bases with no gene match: 10. Written as DNA, the CDR3 is TGTGCCAGCAGTCAACCTGCTAGCGGCAGCTCCTACAATGAGCAGTTCTTC. It codes for CASSQPASGSSYNEQFF.

The CDR3 bases are TGCGCCAGCAGCCCTAGACAGTACAATGAGCAGTTCTTC. Its translation is CASSPRQYNEQFF. The chain is built from TRBV5-1 and TRBJ2-1; D may be TRBD1 (5 bases). This CDR3 spans 13 amino acids. V was cut by 4 bases and J by 4 bases, with 9 bases left in between. Germline lookup yields CDR1 SGHRS and CDR2 YFSETQ.

The V and J genes are TRBV28 and TRBJ2-7, with 7 bases lining up with TRBD1. With V trimmed by 3 bases and J by 4 bases, 6 bases remained unmatched. CDR1 is MDHEN, CDR2 SYDVKM, per germline. CDR3 length: 14 amino acids. CDR3 region: CASSLRNRGYEQYF. DNA for the CDR3: TGTGCCAGCAGTTTGCGTAACAGGGGTTACGAGCAGTACTTC.

This clone was picked up many times. The CDR3: CASAGVNTGELFF. As DNA, the CDR3 is TGTGCCAGCGCAGGGGTGAACACCGGGGAGCTGTTTTTT. The chain links TRBV4-2 to TRBJ2-2; maybe TRBD1 (6 bases). Trimming stripped 8 bases from V and 1 base from J, with 8 bases between. The CDR3 consists of 13 residues. The germline V gene encodes CDR1 LGHNA and CDR2 YNFKEQ.

This rearrangement joins TRBV18 to TRBJ1-1; TRBD1 agrees at 7 bases. The CDR3 extends over 15 amino acids. The trim removed 4 bases at V and 6 bases at J, leaving 11 bases unmatched. Germline CDR1 and CDR2: KGHSH and LQKENI. For the CDR3, the DNA is TGTGCCAGCTCACGTCCCGGACAGGCTAGGTCTGAAGCTTTCTTT. It encodes CASSRPGQARSEAFF.

The CDR3 nucleotides are TGTGCCAGCTCACCACTGAGACAGGACCCTGAAAAACTGTTTTTT. This codes for CASSPLRQDPEKLFF. The chain employs TRBV18 and TRBJ1-4; possibly TRBD1 for D (6 bases). Germline CDR1 KGHSH, CDR2 LQKENI. The CDR3 covers 15 residues. V was shortened by 1 base and J by 7 bases, with 13 bases between the two germline ends.

A few counts support this clone. J is TRBJ1-6 and V is TRBV4-3, with a possible D match to TRBD1 (5 bases). This CDR3 is 17 amino acids long. Trimming took 1 base from V and 4 from J, leaving 14 bases between them. Germline V lookup: CDR1 LGHNA, CDR2 YSLEER. The CDR3 spells CASSQATQGLYNSPLHF. CDR3 nucleotide sequence: TGCGCCAGCAGCCAAGCCACCCAGGGCCTTTATAATTCACCCCTCCACTTT.

This chain's CDR3 is CASSSLQGQETQYF. The DNA for the CDR3 is TGTGCCAGCAGCTCCCTACAGGGTCAAGAGACCCAGTACTTC. The chain carries TRBV7-9 and TRBJ2-5; D may be TRBD1 (6 bases). The CDR3 length is 14 residues. V was pared by 4 bases and J by 2 bases, with 11 bases between. CDR1 is SEHNR, CDR2 FQNEAQ, per germline (reference sequence).